This is a list of T cell receptor beta chains from one sample in a study of blood T cells in healthy people across ages. TCRdb redid the calling of the 5' RACE reads with MiXCR, one entry per CDR3 protein. Of roughly 1.4 million distinct CDR3 sequences listed, around 55% are singletons. The sample was blood. Receptor source: a man aged 18-30 years in good health. Both conserved end residues are part of each CDR3. Fields, in order: CDR3 protein, V gene.

CSAGQGTGDSEQYF TRBV20-1
CASSQAGTGDTEAFF TRBV4-3
CASRRTAFLSSGNTIYF TRBV2
CSALARTSVSYNEQFF TRBV20-1
CATKRNTEAFF TRBV7-9
CASSQGQWNTNSPLHF TRBV4-3
CASSFTSGNRLEQFF TRBV7-9
CSATSLAGVGNEQFF TRBV20-1
CSVSAGAGRLNEQFF TRBV29-1
CSARDQDRNGYEQYF TRBV20-1
CASSYNGGTEAFF TRBV6-2/TRBV6-3
CASSPTIQTSGMVNEQFF TRBV5-5
CASSENRFLGYGYTF TRBV2
CASSLVAGWGNQPQHF TRBV7-2
CAISPTGENQPQHF TRBV10-3
CASSYQRETQYF TRBV6-5
CATSRGGNTDTQYF TRBV15
CASSLRDRGADTQYF TRBV7-6
CSAREAKNIQYF TRBV20-1
CASSVATKNIQYF TRBV6-5
CASKSGTGRPLTYGYTF TRBV6-2/TRBV6-3
CASRRTGGNWANVLTF TRBV6-1
CASKATRQGFNQPQHF TRBV2
CASSPVDGGAIETQYF TRBV4-2
CASRSRDRGKNEKLFF TRBV10-2
CASSLWEDTQYF TRBV7-9
CAIRATQDTGELFF TRBV10-3
CASRGTGGRDTQYF TRBV7-2
CSVGVGSDIQYF TRBV29-1
CSARTSGRNSTDTQYF TRBV20-1
CASSSWDSPLHF TRBV6-5
CSASEETQYF TRBV20-1
CASSPSAEGEQYF TRBV18
CSVVRTNDEQYF TRBV29-1
CASRPLQPDGAYEQYF TRBV28
CSVEIMGRGDTQYF TRBV29-1